This T cell receptor beta chain was recovered during a study of read filtering for tumor transcriptome and immune sequencing. As for the study in general: TCR-mapped reads were about 3.5 to 10.27 million with IR-seq versus roughly 85 to 1,400 with RNA-seq.

The library was built from about 400 ng RNA with molecular barcoded adaptors for alpha/delta and beta/gamma chains. TCRdb passed the reads through MiXCR, listing each CDR3 protein once. The table has roughly 90,000 distinct CDR3 sequences, roughly an eighth seen once; the top ten hold around 14%. This clonotype was counted ten times or more. The CDR3 has 13 residues. V dropped 7 bases and J dropped 9 bases, with 16 bases sitting between them. Specimen: a population of CD138-negative cells sorted from bone marrow. The sequence derives from a donor aged 40 or over with multiple myeloma. The chain links TRBV12-3 or TRBV12-4 to TRBJ2-1, with D possibly matching TRBD2 (6 bases). Here the CDR3 reads CASIRGWGTEQFF. The CDR3, as DNA: TGTGCCAGCATTCGGGGGTGGGGGACTGAGCAGTTCTTC.